The source of this TCR beta chain is a study of a mutant IDH1 vaccine in newly diagnosed glioma. Whole-study context: Previous treatment comprised radiotherapy, temozolomide, or both, mostly both.

Study-wide findings and caveats: Altogether, roughly 93% of patients exhibited vaccine-induced immune responses.

Time point here: week 5, during vaccination. Topical imiquimod was applied with each vaccine dose, which held 300 ug of mutant IDH1 20-mer peptide. The donors had new WHO grade 3 or 4 astrocytomas; these were IDH1-mutant and ATRX-lost. Trimming removed 6 bases at V and 3 bases at J, with 14 bases between. CDR3 length equals 14 residues. Germline CDR1 is MNHEY and CDR2 is SMNVEV (reference sequence). Repertoires were generated with immunoSEQ multiplex PCR, while TCRdb's copy carries only in-frame clones and drops some. The sample has 30,000 to 35,000 clones, roughly 83% seen once. Concerning this clone: Antigen: not known.

This specimen consisted of PBMCs, obtained from a glioma patient whose treatment included an IDH1 peptide vaccine. V usage is TRBV27 and J usage is TRBJ1-1; D may be TRBD1 (5 bases). This clonotype originated in a man aged 25 to 40 with glioma. The DNA of the CDR3 is TGTGCCAGCAGGCGGGGAGGGGAGGACACTGAAGCTTTCTTT. Translating gives CASRRGGEDTEAFF.